Presented here are 2 T cell receptor beta chains from one specimen sequenced in a study of blood T cell repertoires in COVID-19. The table came from immunoSEQ multiplex PCR; TCRdb's copy has only in-frame clones and leaves some out. The data show some 150,000 clones, with about 85% seen just once and roughly 1.6% held by the top ten. The sequenced sample consisted of peripheral blood. The receptors were sampled from a human donor in a cohort sampled during active COVID-19.

The chain has TRBV6-1 and TRBJ2-4, with 7 bases matching TRBD1. CDR3 length: 15 amino acids. The germline V gene encodes CDR1 MNHNS and CDR2 SASEGT. The trim removed 1 base at V and 6 bases at J, leaving 6 bases unmatched. The CDR3 DNA reads as TGTGCCAGCAGTGAAGTACCGGGACAGTCAAACATTCAGTACTTC. Translated: CASSEVPGQSNIQYF.

The chain recombines TRBV19 with TRBJ1-1; 7 nucleotides match TRBD1. This CDR3 has 13 residues. After removal of 5 bases from V and 5 bases from J, the junction contained 5 bases not matched to a gene. The V gene's germline CDR1 is LNHDA and CDR2 SQIVND (reference sequence). In DNA, the CDR3 is TGTGCCAGTAGTCCACAGGGGTTGACTGAAGCTTTCTTT. This encodes CASSPQGLTEAFF.